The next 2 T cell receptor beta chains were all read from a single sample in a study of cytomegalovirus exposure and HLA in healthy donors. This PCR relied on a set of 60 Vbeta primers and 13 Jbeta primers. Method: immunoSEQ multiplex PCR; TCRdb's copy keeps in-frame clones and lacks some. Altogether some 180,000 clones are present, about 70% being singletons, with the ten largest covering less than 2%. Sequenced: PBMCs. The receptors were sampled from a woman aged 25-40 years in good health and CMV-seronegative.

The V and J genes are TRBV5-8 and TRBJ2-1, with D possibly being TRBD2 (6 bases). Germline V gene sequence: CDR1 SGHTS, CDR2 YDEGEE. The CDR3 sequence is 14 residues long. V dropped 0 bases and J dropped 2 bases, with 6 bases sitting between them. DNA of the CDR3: TGTGCCAGCAGCTTGGGGGGGGCCTACAATGAGCAGTTCTTC. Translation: CASSLGGAYNEQFF.

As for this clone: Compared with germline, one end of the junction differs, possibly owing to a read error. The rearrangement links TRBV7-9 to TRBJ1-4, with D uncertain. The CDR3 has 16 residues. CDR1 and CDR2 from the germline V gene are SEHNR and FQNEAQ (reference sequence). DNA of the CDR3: TGTTCCAGCAGCTTATTACCCCCCAGGCCTAATGAAAAACTGTTTTTT. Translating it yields CSSSLLPPRPNEKLFF. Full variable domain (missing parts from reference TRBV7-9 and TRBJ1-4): DTGVSQNPRHKITKRGQNVTFRCDPISEHNRLYWYRQTLGQGPEFLTYFQNEAQLEKSRLLSDRFSAERPKGSFSTLEIQRTEQGDSAMYLCSSSLLPPRPNEKLFFGSGTQLSVL.